The clone carrying this TCR beta chain was counted between two and nine times. Its antigen is not identified. Building of the TCR beta libraries involved iRepertoire HTBI primers and Arm-PCR of CDR3 regions. Using its own MiXCR run on the multiplex PCR reads, TCRdb lists one record per CDR3 protein. The sample lists a few hundred thousand distinct CDR3 sequences, about 10% occurring once. Time point described: newly diagnosed GD, antithyroid drugs for less than 3 months. Construction of the TCR library relied on RNA isolated from PBMCs. The data originate from a study of regulatory T cells in long-lasting Graves disease. The CDR3 sequence is 15 residues long. Trimming took 3 bases from V and 2 from J; bases not matched to a gene: 5. Germline CDR1 MNHNS, CDR2 SASEGT. Findings and caveats of the study: Newly diagnosed disease favored TRBV20-1 and TRBJ2-1 over persistent disease.

These records were also assigned to another study, of T cells in Graves' hyperthyroidism and ophthalmopathy.

The specimen comprised peripheral blood mononuclear cells (PBMCs), sampled at new diagnosis, from a patient treated with antithyroid drugs. This TCR was recovered from a woman under 30 with Graves disease. The rearrangement uses TRBV6-1 and TRBJ2-5, with TRBD2 matching 8 bases. Written as DNA, the CDR3 is TGTGCCAGCAGTGACCCCGGGGGGGGGCAAGAGACCCAGTACTTC. Its protein is CASSDPGGGQETQYF.